This entry lists 15 T cell receptor beta chains sequenced from one sample in a study of post-analysis software for immune sequencing data. Study results and limitations: Comparison of patients with controls showed a handful of TRBV segments more frequent in patients, TRBV5-6, TRBV5-1 and TRBV20-1 among them.

The TCR beta cDNA libraries contained unique molecular identifiers. TCRdb re-analysed the PCR reads in MiXCR, keeping a single row per CDR3 protein. The repertoire holds some 240,000 distinct CDR3 sequences, roughly a third seen once, with approximately 4.6% in the top ten. These TCRs are of unknown antigen specificity. The sample comprised blood. These receptors all come from a girl aged 10 to 17 with multiple sclerosis.

This sequence joins TRBV7-8 and TRBJ1-1; no clear D. V was cut by 5 bases and J by 1 base, with 11 bases left in between. CDR1 is SGHVS, CDR2 FQNEAQ, per germline. There are 14 residues in the CDR3. The CDR3 DNA reads as TGTGCCAGCAGCGCCCGTGAGGCGAACACTGAAGCTTTCTTT. Protein sequence: CASSAREANTEAFF.

This clonotype was counted ten times or more. The chain joins TRBV6-6 to TRBJ1-5; 9 bases fit TRBD1. This CDR3 is 14 amino acids long. Trimming took 4 bases from V and 6 from J; bases not matched to a gene: 4. The germline V gene has CDR1 MNHNY and CDR2 SVGAGI (reference sequence). The DNA of the CDR3 is TGTGCCAGCAGTTTGGGACAGGGCGGTCAGCCCCAGCATTTT. Translating gives CASSLGQGGQPQHF.

This clonotype has a handful of counts. J is TRBJ2-1 and V is TRBV20-1; 7 bases are shared with TRBD2. The J call is in doubt because the DNA end fits TRBJ2-7 better. The CDR3 is made up of 14 amino acids. CDR1 is DFQATT and CDR2 is SNEGSKA in the germline V gene (reference sequence). The CDR3 DNA follows: TGCAGTGCTTCGCGGGGGAGCTCCTACAATGAACAGTACTTC. This translates into CSASRGSSYNEQYF.

This clonotype was observed once. An end of the junction does not agree with germline; a read error may underlie this. The genes are TRBV20-1 and TRBJ2-1; 9 nucleotides line up with TRBD2. From germline, CDR1 is DFQATT and CDR2 SNEGSKA (reference sequence). CDR3 length: 14 amino acids. The CDR3 sequence: CSVRRLAEIDEQFF. The CDR3 coding sequence is TGCAGTGTTAGAAGACTAGCGGAGATCGATGAGCAGTTCTTC.

This clonotype was counted once. This may be a read error, as it is one base from a much larger clone. Without the conserved terminal phenylalanine or tryptophan, this CDR3 likely stems from a read error. V and J are TRBV20-1 and TRBJ2-5, with 8 positions matching TRBD2. Trimming at V came to 6 bases and at J to 2 bases, leaving 8 bases not matched to a gene. CDR1 and CDR2 from the germline V gene are DFQATT and SNEGSKA (reference sequence). This CDR3 region has 14 residues. The CDR3 coding sequence is TGCAGTGCCCGCGAGTTAGCGGGGCAAGAGACCCAGTACTGC. This gives the protein CSARELAGQETQYC.

The chain carries TRBV7-9 and TRBJ2-7; D uncertain. With 6 bases removed from V and 7 bases from J, the gap between germline ends came to 13 bases. The germline CDR1 and CDR2 sequences are SEHNR and FQNEAQ (reference sequence). The CDR3 is 12 residues long. The CDR3 DNA reads as TGTGCCAGCAGTGACTCCTACAATGAGCAGTACTTC. Protein sequence: CASSDSYNEQYF.

This chain uses TRBV15 with TRBJ2-7; 9 positions agree with TRBD1. V was clipped by 3 bases and J by 0 bases; unmatched bases: 3. The CDR3 has 15 amino acids. The V gene's germline CDR1 is LNHNV and CDR2 YYDKDF (reference sequence). In DNA form, the CDR3 reads TGTGCCACCAGCAGGGACAGGGGCAGCTCCTACGAGCAGTACTTC. Translation gives CATSRDRGSSYEQYF.

The gene calls are TRBV6-1 and TRBJ2-3, with TRBD1 identical over 8 bases. Germline loops: CDR1 MNHNS, CDR2 SASEGT. The CDR3 spans 18 residues. V lost 4 bases and J lost 0; bases outside the gene matches: 12. This CDR3 reads CASSALQGQAYSTDTQYF. Written as DNA, the CDR3 is TGTGCCAGCAGTGCGTTACAGGGACAGGCTTACAGCACAGATACGCAGTATTTT.

This clonotype was observed many times. Being one base from a much bigger clone, this may be a read error. The chain joins TRBV7-6 to TRBJ2-1; 12 positions match TRBD2. V lost 4 bases and J lost 6; bases outside the gene matches: 1. CDR3 length: 14 residues. The germline V gene encodes CDR1 SGHVS and CDR2 FNYEAQ. The CDR3 DNA follows: TGTGCCAGCAGCTCTAGCGGGGGGGGCAATGAGCAGTTCTTC. Protein product: CASSSSGGGNEQFF.

This clonotype has a count of ten or more. The chain uses TRBV6-1 and TRBJ2-1; 14 bases agree with TRBD2. The CDR3 has 16 residues. Germline CDR1 is MNHNS and CDR2 is SASEGT. With 4 bases clipped from V and 10 bases from J, the junction kept 9 bases outside the gene matches. CDR3 in DNA: TGTGCCAGCAGTGCCCAGGGACTAGCGGGAGATCGGGAGCAGTTCTTC. This gives the protein CASSAQGLAGDREQFF.

The chain carries TRBV7-6 and TRBJ2-1; 10 positions agree with TRBD1. This CDR3 region has 15 residues. In germline, CDR1 is SGHVS, CDR2 FNYEAQ. J gave up 2 bases and V 5 bases, and 3 bases lay outside the gene matches. CDR3 amino acids: CASSLGQGAYNEQFF. In DNA, the CDR3 is TGTGCCAGCAGCCTAGGACAGGGGGCCTACAATGAGCAGTTCTTC.

A note on this clonotype: Possible read error: a much larger clone is one base away. The V call is TRBV20-1, the J call TRBJ2-5; 8 bases are shared with TRBD2. The DNA end is a closer match to TRBJ2-1, so the J assignment may be wrong. Germline CDR1 DFQATT, CDR2 SNEGSKA (reference sequence). This CDR3 has 14 amino acids. This chain's CDR3 is CSARELAGQETQFF. In nucleotides, the CDR3 is TGCAGTGCCCGCGAGTTAGCGGGGCAAGAGACCCAGTTCTTC.

The sample holds many counts of this clonotype. The chain employs TRBV4-1 and TRBJ1-4; D is ambiguous. The V end lost 5 bases, the J end lost 8 bases, and 15 bases lay between the germline ends. This CDR3 is 14 amino acids long. The V gene's germline CDR1 is MGHRA and CDR2 YSYEKL. CDR3 amino acids: CASSIVAVGEKLFF. The CDR3 DNA reads as TGCGCCAGCAGCATAGTCGCAGTGGGAGAAAAACTGTTTTTT.

V and J are TRBV5-6 and TRBJ2-1, with D tentatively TRBD1 (5 bases). V was cut by 0 bases and J by 3 bases, with 13 bases left in between. The CDR3 has 16 amino acids. CDR1 is SGHDT, CDR2 YYEEEE, per germline. The CDR3 DNA reads TGTGCCAGCAGCTTGGAGTTAGGGGAAATCTACAATGAGCAGTTCTTC. Translating gives CASSLELGEIYNEQFF. Complete variable domain (other parts from reference TRBV5-6 and TRBJ2-1): DAGVTQSPTHLIKTRGQQVTLRCSPKSGHDTVSWYQQALGQGPQFIFQYYEEEERQRGNFPDRFSGHQFPNYSSELNVNALLLGDSALYLCASSLELGEIYNEQFFGPGTRLTVL.

The chain joins TRBV5-1 to TRBJ2-6; a possible D gene is TRBD2 (7 bases). The CDR3 is made up of 18 amino acids. Germline lookup yields CDR1 SGHRS and CDR2 YFSETQ. Trimming took off 2 bases at V and 0 bases at J, with 15 bases between the two ends. The CDR3 bases are TGCGCCAGCAGCTTCCACTGGGGGGGCAACTCTGGGGCCAACGTCCTGACTTTC. Translation: CASSFHWGGNSGANVLTF. Full variable domain (remainder filled in from reference TRBV5-1 and TRBJ2-6): KAGVTQTPRYLIKTRGQQVTLSCSPISGHRSVSWYQQTPGQGLQFLFEYFSETQRNKGNFPGRFSGRQFSNSRSEMNVSTLELGDSALYLCASSFHWGGNSGANVLTFGAGSRLTVL.